Below, 2 T cell receptor beta chains from the same sample are listed, as sequenced in a study of T-cell reconstitution after alpha-beta-depleted transplantation in children. TCRbeta library construction was performed incorporating unique molecular identifiers. MiXCR was run by TCRdb on the PCR reads, yielding one entry per CDR3 protein. The sample includes 25,000 to 30,000 distinct CDR3 sequences, over 5% of them seen just once. The sample consisted of PBMCs, mostly from graft donor cells, taken 180 days after TCRalphabeta/CD19-depleted stem cell transplant. The receptors come from a male patient under 18 who had a stem cell transplant for acute myeloid leukemia, so the T cells may come from the graft donor.

The sample holds many counts of this clonotype. The chain links TRBV7-2 to TRBJ2-7, with 8 nucleotides matching TRBD2. The CDR3 length is 13 residues. CDR1 and CDR2 from the germline V gene are SGHTA and FQGNSA. V dropped 4 bases and J dropped 5; count of bases not matched to a gene: 4. The CDR3 reads CASSSGLVDEQYF. DNA for the CDR3: TGTGCCAGCAGCTCGGGACTAGTGGACGAGCAGTACTTC.

This clonotype has at least ten counts. The chain carries TRBV5-4 and TRBJ2-3; the match to TRBD1 covers 7 bases. This CDR3 has 15 amino acids. CDR1 is SGHNT and CDR2 is YYREEE in the germline V gene (reference sequence). The ends lost 5 bases at V and 1 base at J; junction bases unmatched: 7. Written as DNA, the CDR3 is TGTGCCAGCAGACCCGACAGGGACCGCACAGATACGCAGTATTTT. Translation gives CASRPDRDRTDTQYF.